This entry concerns a single T cell receptor beta chain. What it binds is unknown. This entry comes from a study of shared clonotypes between healthy human individuals. Findings and caveats of the study: Richness estimates generally favored naive over memory subsets.

Naive CD8 populations comprised CD45RO-negative cells positively selected for CCR7, excluding terminally differentiated effector memory CD45RA+ cells. Assay execution proceeded at the deep level. The assay was immunoSEQ multiplex PCR, and TCRdb's table has in-frame clones only and misses some. The sample has around 1,900,000 clones; around 95% are singletons. From germline, CDR1 is MGHRA and CDR2 YSYEKL. The V end lost 0 bases, the J end lost 5 bases, and 15 bases lay between the germline ends. The CDR3 totals 16 residues. The sequencing input was naive CD8+ T cells from PBMCs. The rearrangement uses TRBV4-1 and TRBJ2-3; the D is unclear. The clonotype comes from a man between 18 and 29 years old in good health. Some clones in this sample may be carry-over from other donors' samples. Written as DNA, the CDR3 is TGCGCCAGCAGCCAAGAGGCAGCGCCTAGTCAAGATACGCAGTATTTT. The encoded protein is CASSQEAAPSQDTQYF.